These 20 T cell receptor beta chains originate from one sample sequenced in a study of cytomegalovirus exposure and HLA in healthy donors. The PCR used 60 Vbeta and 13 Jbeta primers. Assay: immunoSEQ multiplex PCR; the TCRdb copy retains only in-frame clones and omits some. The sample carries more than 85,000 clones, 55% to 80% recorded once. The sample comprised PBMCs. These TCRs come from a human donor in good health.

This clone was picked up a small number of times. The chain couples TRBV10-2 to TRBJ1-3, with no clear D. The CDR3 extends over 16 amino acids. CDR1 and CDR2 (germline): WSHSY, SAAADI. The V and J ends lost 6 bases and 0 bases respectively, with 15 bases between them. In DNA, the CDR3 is TGCGCCAGCAGAGAGACCCGGGTGGCCTCTGGAAACACCATATATTTT. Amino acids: CASRETRVASGNTIYF.

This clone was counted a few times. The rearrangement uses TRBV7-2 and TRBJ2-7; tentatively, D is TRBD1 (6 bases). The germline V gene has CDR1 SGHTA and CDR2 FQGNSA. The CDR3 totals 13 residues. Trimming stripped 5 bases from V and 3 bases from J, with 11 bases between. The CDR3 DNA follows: TGTGCCAGCAGCGAAGGACAGCTCTACGAGCAGTACTTC. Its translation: CASSEGQLYEQYF.

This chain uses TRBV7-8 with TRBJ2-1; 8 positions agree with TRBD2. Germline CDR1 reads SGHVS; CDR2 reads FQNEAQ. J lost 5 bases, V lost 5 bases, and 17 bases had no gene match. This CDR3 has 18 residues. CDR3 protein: CASSRSLQAGEVNNEQFF. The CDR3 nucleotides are TGTGCCAGCAGCCGAAGCCTTCAAGCGGGAGAGGTTAACAATGAGCAGTTCTTC.

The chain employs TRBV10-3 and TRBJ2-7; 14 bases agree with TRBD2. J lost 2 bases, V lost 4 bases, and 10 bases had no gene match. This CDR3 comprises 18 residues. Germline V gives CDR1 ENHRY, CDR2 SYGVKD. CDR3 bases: TGTGCCATCAGTGTAGGCCTAGGACTAGCGGGAGGAACCTACGAGCAGTACTTC. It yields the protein CAISVGLGLAGGTYEQYF.

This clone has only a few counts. CDR3 DNA sequence: TGTGCCAGTAGTCCCCGACCCGGACAGGGAGGGTCTGGAAACACCATATATTTT. Encoded protein: CASSPRPGQGGSGNTIYF. The V and J genes are TRBV19 and TRBJ1-3; 8 bases fit TRBD1. The CDR3 length is 18 residues. Germline CDR1 is LNHDA and CDR2 is SQIVND (reference sequence). Unmatched junction bases numbered 13, after V lost 5 bases and J lost 1 base.

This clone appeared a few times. The CDR3 bases are TGTGCCTGGAGTGGTTGGCAGGGAGGTGGCTACACCTTC. Protein product: CAWSGWQGGGYTF. This chain links TRBV30 with TRBJ1-2; the D gene is possibly TRBD1 (5 bases). CDR1 is GTSNPN, CDR2 SVGIG, per germline (reference sequence). V lost 1 base and J 7 bases, leaving 13 bases between the germline ends. The CDR3 is made up of 13 amino acids.

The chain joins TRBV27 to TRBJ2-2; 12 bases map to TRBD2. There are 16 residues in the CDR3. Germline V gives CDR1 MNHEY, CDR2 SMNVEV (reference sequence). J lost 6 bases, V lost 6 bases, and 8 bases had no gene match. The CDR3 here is CASRTGTSGFAGELFF. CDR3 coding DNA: TGTGCCAGCAGGACCGGGACTAGCGGGTTTGCCGGGGAGCTGTTTTTT.

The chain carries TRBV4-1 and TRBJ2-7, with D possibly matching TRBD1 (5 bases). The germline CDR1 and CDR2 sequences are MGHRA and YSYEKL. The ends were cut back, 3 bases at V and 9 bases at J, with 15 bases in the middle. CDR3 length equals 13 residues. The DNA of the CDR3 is TGCGCCAGCAGCCAGGTGGGGCTAGGGGCGCAGTACTTC. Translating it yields CASSQVGLGAQYF.

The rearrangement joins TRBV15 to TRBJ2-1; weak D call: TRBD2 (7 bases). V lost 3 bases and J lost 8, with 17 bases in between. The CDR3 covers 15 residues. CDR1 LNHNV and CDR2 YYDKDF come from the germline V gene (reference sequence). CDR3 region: CATSRLARGGDEQFF. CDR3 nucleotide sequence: TGTGCCACCAGCAGGCTTGCGAGAGGGGGGGATGAGCAGTTCTTC. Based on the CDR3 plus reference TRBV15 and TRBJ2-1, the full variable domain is DAMVIQNPRYQVTQFGKPVTLSCSQTLNHNVMYWYQQKSSQAPKLLFHYYDKDFNNEADTPDNFQSRRPNTSFCFLDIRSPGLGDTAMYLCATSRLARGGDEQFFGPGTRLTVL.

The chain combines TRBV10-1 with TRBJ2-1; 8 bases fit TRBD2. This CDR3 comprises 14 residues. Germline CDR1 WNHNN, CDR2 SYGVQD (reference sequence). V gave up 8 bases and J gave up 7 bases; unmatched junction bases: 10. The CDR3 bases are TGCGCCAGCGGAGCGGGAGCCGCTGGGAATGAGCAGTTCTTC. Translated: CASGAGAAGNEQFF.

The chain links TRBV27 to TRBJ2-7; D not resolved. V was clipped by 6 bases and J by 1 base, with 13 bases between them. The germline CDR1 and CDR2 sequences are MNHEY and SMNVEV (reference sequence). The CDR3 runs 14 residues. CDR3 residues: CASSPAGPSYEQYF. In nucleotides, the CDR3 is TGTGCCAGCAGCCCCGCAGGCCCATCCTACGAGCAGTACTTC.

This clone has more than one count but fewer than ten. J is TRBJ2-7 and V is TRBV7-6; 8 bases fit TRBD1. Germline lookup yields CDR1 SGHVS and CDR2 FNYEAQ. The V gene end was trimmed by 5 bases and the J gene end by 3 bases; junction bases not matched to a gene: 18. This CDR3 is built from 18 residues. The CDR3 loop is CASSPRGGRGLGGYEQYF. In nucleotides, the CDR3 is TGTGCCAGCAGCCCCAGAGGCGGCAGGGGGCTAGGAGGCTACGAGCAGTACTTC. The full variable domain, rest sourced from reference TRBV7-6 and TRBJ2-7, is GAGVSQSPRYKVTKRGQDVALRCDPISGHVSLYWYRQALGQGPEFLTYFNYEAQQDKSGLPNDRFSAERPEGSISTLTIQRTEQRDSAMYRCASSPRGGRGLGGYEQYFGPGTRLTVT.

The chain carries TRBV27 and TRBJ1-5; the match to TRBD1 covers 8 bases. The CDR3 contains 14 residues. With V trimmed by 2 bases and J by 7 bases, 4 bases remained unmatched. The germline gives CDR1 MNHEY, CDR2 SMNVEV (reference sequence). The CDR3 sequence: CASSLQGARQPQHF. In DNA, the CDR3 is TGTGCCAGCAGTTTACAGGGGGCCCGGCAGCCCCAGCATTTT.

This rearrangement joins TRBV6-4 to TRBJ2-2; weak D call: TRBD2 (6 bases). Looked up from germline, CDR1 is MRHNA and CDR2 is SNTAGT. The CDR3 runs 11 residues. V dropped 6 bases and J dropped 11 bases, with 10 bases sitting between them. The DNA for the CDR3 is TGTGCCAGCAGGGCCGGGAGCGAGCTGTTTTTT. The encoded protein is CASRAGSELFF.

In DNA form, the CDR3 reads TGTGCCAGCAGTTCAGCCAAGGAGACGAGAAAGACCCAGTACTTC. Its protein product is CASSSAKETRKTQYF. The rearrangement uses TRBV28 and TRBJ2-5, with D uncertain. Trimming took off 4 bases at V and 6 bases at J, with 18 bases between the two ends. Per germline, CDR1 MDHEN and CDR2 SYDVKM. This CDR3 has 15 amino acids.

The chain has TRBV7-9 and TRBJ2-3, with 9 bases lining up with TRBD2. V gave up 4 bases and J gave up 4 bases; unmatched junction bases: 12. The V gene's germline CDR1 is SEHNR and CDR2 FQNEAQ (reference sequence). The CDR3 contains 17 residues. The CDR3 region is CASSSVSSGIGSDTQYF. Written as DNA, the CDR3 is TGTGCCAGCAGCTCGGTATCTAGCGGGATTGGATCAGATACGCAGTATTTT. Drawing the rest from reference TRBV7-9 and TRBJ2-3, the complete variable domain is DTGVSQNPRHKITKRGQNVTFRCDPISEHNRLYWYRQTLGQGPEFLTYFQNEAQLEKSRLLSDRFSAERPKGSFSTLEIQRTEQGDSAMYLCASSSVSSGIGSDTQYFGPGTRLTVL.

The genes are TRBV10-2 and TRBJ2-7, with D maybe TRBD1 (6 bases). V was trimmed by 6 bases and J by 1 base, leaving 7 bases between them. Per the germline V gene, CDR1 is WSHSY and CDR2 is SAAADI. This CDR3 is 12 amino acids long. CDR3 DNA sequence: TGCGCCAGCAGGGGACAATCCTACGAGCAGTACTTC. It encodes CASRGQSYEQYF.

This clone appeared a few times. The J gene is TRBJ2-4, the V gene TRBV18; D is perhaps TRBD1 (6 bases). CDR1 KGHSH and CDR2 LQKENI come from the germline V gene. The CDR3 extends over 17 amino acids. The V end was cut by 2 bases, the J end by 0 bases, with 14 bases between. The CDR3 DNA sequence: TGTGCCAGCTCACCAACCGGGCCAGGGGTAGCCAAAAACATTCAGTACTTC. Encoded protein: CASSPTGPGVAKNIQYF.

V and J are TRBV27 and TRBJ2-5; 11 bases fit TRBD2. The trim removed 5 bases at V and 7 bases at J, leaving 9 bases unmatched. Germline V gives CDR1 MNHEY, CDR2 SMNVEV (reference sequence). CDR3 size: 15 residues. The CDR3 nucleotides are TGTGCCAGCAGTCCCCTAGCGGGAGGTGGTCGGACCCAGTACTTC. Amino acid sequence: CASSPLAGGGRTQYF.

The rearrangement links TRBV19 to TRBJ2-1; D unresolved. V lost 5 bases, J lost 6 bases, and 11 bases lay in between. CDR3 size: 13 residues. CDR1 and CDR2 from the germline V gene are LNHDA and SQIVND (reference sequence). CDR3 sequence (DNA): TGTGCCAGTAGTGGCACAGTCCTCAATGAGCAGTTCTTC. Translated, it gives CASSGTVLNEQFF.